These 30 T cell receptor beta chains share one sample of origin, sequenced in a study of blood T cell repertoires in COVID-19. Profiled with immunoSEQ multiplex PCR; TCRdb holds only in-frame clones, not every one. The data contain around 150,000 clones, around 87% of them singletons. The sequenced material came from peripheral blood. These receptors originate from a man younger than 35 with acute or convalescent COVID-19.

The CDR3 region is CASSVGGARTDTQYF. CDR3 DNA sequence: TGTGCCAGCAGCGTAGGGGGCGCTCGCACAGATACGCAGTATTTT. This rearrangement joins TRBV9 to TRBJ2-3, with D maybe TRBD1 (5 bases). The CDR3 extends over 15 amino acids. Germline V CDR1 and CDR2: SGDLS, YYNGEE. The germline V and J ends were trimmed by 0 bases and 1 base, with 9 bases remaining between them.

The chain recombines TRBV24-1 with TRBJ2-1; TRBD2 agrees at 10 bases. The junction had 2 bases not matched to a gene; V was cut back by 0 bases and J by 1 base. The germline V gene encodes CDR1 KGHDR and CDR2 SFDVKD. This CDR3 region has 17 residues. The CDR3 reads CATSDLASGGSYNEQFF. DNA for the CDR3: TGTGCCACCAGTGATTTGGCTAGCGGGGGTTCCTACAATGAGCAGTTCTTC.

The V call is TRBV4-1, the J call TRBJ2-6, with D possibly TRBD1 on 6 matching bases. Germline-derived CDR1 and CDR2 are MGHRA and YSYEKL. This CDR3 contains 16 residues. Deletions cut 2 bases from V and 1 base from J, with 9 bases between. The CDR3 DNA reads TGCGCCAGCAGCCAACCAGACAGGTCTGGGGCCAACGTCCTGACTTTC. It translates to CASSQPDRSGANVLTF.

This chain connects TRBV6-5 to TRBJ2-7; tentative D call: TRBD1 (5 bases). This CDR3 is 15 amino acids long. Trimming shortened V by 0 bases and J by 4 bases, and 13 bases separated the two germline ends. Germline V lookup: CDR1 MNHEY, CDR2 SVGAGI. The CDR3 loop reads CASSYSAGARYEQYV. The CDR3 DNA follows: TGTGCCAGCAGTTACTCGGCTGGGGCGCGGTACGAGCAGTACGTC.

This clone has a single count. The chain has TRBV27 and TRBJ1-2; 7 bases map to TRBD1. V lost 5 bases to trimming and J lost 8 bases; unmatched junction nucleotides: 17. This CDR3 comprises 16 residues. Germline V gene lookup returns CDR1 MNHEY and CDR2 SMNVEV (reference sequence). CDR3 protein: CASSITGQVYKWGYTF. The CDR3 DNA reads TGTGCCAGCAGTATCACCGGACAGGTTTACAAATGGGGCTACACCTTC.

This chain uses TRBV10-2 with TRBJ1-6; D is undetermined. There are 17 residues in the CDR3. Trimming pared 0 bases from V and 0 bases from J, leaving 9 bases between. Germline CDR1 reads WSHSY; CDR2 reads SAAADI. CDR3 DNA sequence: TGCGCCAGCAGTGAGTCAACCGGTAGCTCCTATAATTCACCCCTCCACTTT. Translated: CASSESTGSSYNSPLHF.

This clone has just a few counts. This chain links TRBV6-5 with TRBJ2-1, with 8 positions matching TRBD1. This CDR3 is 12 amino acids long. The V gene end was trimmed by 6 bases and the J gene end by 8 bases; junction bases not matched to a gene: 3. Germline V lookup: CDR1 MNHEY, CDR2 SVGAGI. CDR3 DNA sequence: TGTGCCAGCAGGACAGGGGCGTATGAGCAGTTCTTC. As protein: CASRTGAYEQFF.

V gene TRBV5-4 combines with J gene TRBJ1-1, with 7 bases identical to TRBD1. Germline assignment: CDR1 SGHNT and CDR2 YYREEE (reference sequence). Trimming at V came to 1 base and at J to 6 bases, leaving 6 bases not matched to a gene. The CDR3 spans 14 residues. CDR3 sequence: CASSLTGVAAEAFF. The CDR3 nucleotides read TGTGCCAGCAGCTTGACAGGGGTGGCCGCTGAAGCTTTCTTT. The variable domain in full, with the rest retrieved from reference TRBV5-4 and TRBJ1-1, is ETGVTQSPTHLIKTRGQQVTLRCSSQSGHNTVSWYQQALGQGPQFIFQYYREEENGRGNFPPRFSGLQFPNYSSELNVNALELDDSALYLCASSLTGVAAEAFFGQGTRLTVV.

The V gene is TRBV7-8, the J gene TRBJ2-1; TRBD2 aligns across 10 bases. The J segment lost 2 bases and the V segment lost 5 bases, leaving 6 bases of the junction unmatched. Germline CDR1 SGHVS, CDR2 FQNEAQ. This CDR3 is 16 amino acids long. The chain's CDR3 is CASSLTSGVTYNEQFF. The CDR3 DNA reads as TGTGCCAGCAGCCTTACTAGCGGGGTTACCTACAATGAGCAGTTCTTC.

The J gene is TRBJ2-7, the V gene TRBV3-1 (or the pseudogene TRBV3-2); D unclear. Germline values: CDR1 LGHDT, CDR2 YNNKEL (reference sequence). This CDR3 region has 12 residues. The germline V and J ends were trimmed by 5 bases and 1 base, with 6 bases remaining between them. As DNA, the CDR3 is TGTGCCAGCAGCGACACATCCTACGAGCAGTACTTC. The encoded protein is CASSDTSYEQYF.

This chain uses TRBV7-8 with TRBJ1-4, with 7 bases aligning to TRBD1. Per germline, CDR1 SGHVS and CDR2 FQNEAQ. The CDR3 totals 14 residues. V was pared by 3 bases and J by 8 bases, with 6 bases of the junction left unmatched. The CDR3: CASSFRGSGEKLFF. CDR3 DNA sequence: TGTGCCAGCAGCTTCAGGGGGTCGGGGGAAAAACTGTTTTTT. The full variable domain, its missing parts supplied by reference TRBV7-8 and TRBJ1-4, is GAGVSQSPRYKVAKRGQDVALRCDPISGHVSLFWYQQALGQGPEFLTYFQNEAQLDKSGLPSDRFFAERPEGSVSTLKIQRTQQEDSAVYLCASSFRGSGEKLFFGSGTQLSVL.

This sequence joins TRBV5-1 and TRBJ1-2; D is unclear. V was shortened by 0 bases and J by 5 bases, with 5 bases between the two germline ends. The CDR3 runs to 12 residues. Germline CDR1 is SGHRS and CDR2 is YFSETQ. CDR3 protein: CASSLGSYGYTF. In DNA, the CDR3 is TGCGCCAGCAGCTTGGGTTCTTATGGCTACACCTTC. The whole variable domain, filled in from reference TRBV5-1 and TRBJ1-2, reads KAGVTQTPRYLIKTRGQQVTLSCSPISGHRSVSWYQQTPGQGLQFLFEYFSETQRNKGNFPGRFSGRQFSNSRSEMNVSTLELGDSALYLCASSLGSYGYTFGSGTRLTVV.

The chain links TRBV4-1 to TRBJ2-3; 8 bases line up with TRBD2. The V gene's germline CDR1 is MGHRA and CDR2 YSYEKL. The length of the CDR3 is 17 residues. Trimming removed 4 bases from V and 7 bases from J; junction bases left unmatched: 16. CDR3 DNA sequence: TGCGCCAGCAGCCCACTTACAGCGGGGGTCCCCACGAATACGCAGTATTTT. Its translation is CASSPLTAGVPTNTQYF.

The chain has TRBV24-1 and TRBJ1-5; D might be TRBD1 (6 bases). Trimming removed 4 bases from V and 5 bases from J, with 8 bases in between. Germline V gives CDR1 KGHDR, CDR2 SFDVKD. This CDR3 has 13 residues. CDR3 residues: CATSEGAHQPQHF. CDR3 coding DNA: TGTGCCACCAGTGAGGGGGCTCATCAGCCCCAGCATTTT.

In DNA, the CDR3 is TGTGCCACCAGTGATCCCTCCCGGTCCGGGACCCAGTACTTC. Translated, it gives CATSDPSRSGTQYF. The genes are TRBV24-1 and TRBJ2-5; D gene unclear. This CDR3 is 14 amino acids long. Deletions cut 3 bases from V and 7 bases from J, with 14 bases between. Germline assignment: CDR1 KGHDR and CDR2 SFDVKD.

The chain combines TRBV11-2 with TRBJ1-1; 10 bases agree with TRBD1. Germline CDR1 reads SGHAT; CDR2 reads FQNNGV. Trimming removed 5 bases from V and 5 bases from J; junction bases left unmatched: 2. The CDR3 consists of 13 residues. CDR3 in amino acids: CASSVDRGTEAFF. The CDR3 coding sequence is TGTGCCAGCAGCGTGGACAGGGGGACTGAAGCTTTCTTT.

This sequence joins TRBV12-5 and TRBJ1-3; D gene ambiguous. Trimming removed 0 bases at V and 2 bases at J, with 8 bases between. Germline V gene data show CDR1 as LGHNT and CDR2 as FRNRAP. This CDR3 has 15 residues. CDR3 DNA: TGTGCTAGTGGTTTGGTACGAGGGACTGGAAACACCATATATTTT. It translates to CASGLVRGTGNTIYF.

The chain employs TRBV6-6 and TRBJ1-6; 7 bases line up with TRBD1. Per germline, CDR1 MNHNY and CDR2 SVGAGI (reference sequence). This CDR3 region has 17 residues. Losses at the gene ends were 5 bases for V and 0 bases for J; bases not matched to a gene: 7. This CDR3 reads CASSQTQGRSYNSPLHF. The CDR3 region has the DNA TGTGCCAGCAGTCAAACACAGGGGCGCTCCTATAATTCACCCCTCCACTTT.

DNA for the CDR3: TGTGCCACCAGCAGAGACCCCGACAGGGTGAACACTGAAGCTTTCTTT. Its translation is CATSRDPDRVNTEAFF. The chain joins TRBV15 to TRBJ1-1; 7 nucleotides match TRBD1. The junction had 4 bases not matched to a gene; V was cut back by 0 bases and J by 0 bases. CDR3 length equals 16 residues. The germline V gene encodes CDR1 LNHNV and CDR2 YYDKDF (reference sequence).

This clone has just a few counts. The chain combines TRBV19 with TRBJ1-1; the D is unclear. The V and J ends lost 7 bases and 1 base respectively, with 7 bases between them. This CDR3 is built from 12 residues. The germline V gene encodes CDR1 LNHDA and CDR2 SQIVND (reference sequence). The chain's CDR3 is CASMLGNTEAFF. The CDR3 nucleotides read TGTGCCAGTATGCTAGGGAACACTGAAGCTTTCTTT. The full variable domain, its missing parts supplied by reference TRBV19 and TRBJ1-1, is DGGITQSPKYLFRKEGQNVTLSCEQNLNHDAMYWYRQDPGQGLRLIYYSQIVNDFQKGDIAEGYSVSREKKESFPLTVTSAQKNPTAFYLCASMLGNTEAFFGQGTRLTVV.

As to this clone: The same CDR3 also results from other DNA sequences found in this sample. This chain connects TRBV3-1 (or the pseudogene TRBV3-2) to TRBJ1-3, with D unresolved. The germline V and J ends were trimmed by 0 bases and 0 bases, with 6 bases remaining between them. Germline CDR1 reads LGHDT; CDR2 reads YNNKEL (reference sequence). This CDR3 contains 15 residues. CDR3 protein: CASSQDPSSGNTIYF. The DNA of the CDR3 is TGTGCCAGCAGCCAAGATCCCAGCTCTGGAAACACCATATATTTT.

The chain has TRBV6-1 and TRBJ1-2, with 7 bases matching TRBD1. This CDR3 is built from 17 residues. Losses at the gene ends were 2 bases for V and 8 bases for J; bases not matched to a gene: 17. The germline V gene encodes CDR1 MNHNS and CDR2 SASEGT. CDR3 protein: CASSESMLNTGAGGYTF. The CDR3 DNA is TGTGCCAGCAGTGAAAGTATGCTAAACACAGGGGCCGGAGGCTACACCTTC.

The V call is TRBV5-8, the J call TRBJ1-5, with D tentatively TRBD1 (6 bases). Trimming took 2 bases from V and 1 from J, leaving 13 bases between them. The germline gives CDR1 SGHTS, CDR2 YDEGEE. The CDR3 covers 16 residues. This CDR3 is CASSFSPTGSNQPQHF. CDR3 bases: TGTGCCAGCAGCTTTTCGCCAACAGGGAGCAATCAGCCCCAGCATTTT.

J is TRBJ2-1 and V is TRBV10-1; TRBD1 matches at 8 bases. The CDR3 totals 15 residues. The germline V gene has CDR1 WNHNN and CDR2 SYGVQD (reference sequence). The V and J ends lost 3 bases and 6 bases, in that order; junction bases with no gene match: 7. CDR3 region: CASSDPGQGINEQFF. DNA of the CDR3: TGCGCCAGCAGTGATCCCGGACAGGGCATCAATGAGCAGTTCTTC.

This sequence joins TRBV18 and TRBJ1-1, with 9 bases fitting TRBD1. There are 17 residues in the CDR3. The V gene end was trimmed by 4 bases and the J gene end by 2 bases; junction bases not matched to a gene: 11. Germline values: CDR1 KGHSH, CDR2 LQKENI. CDR3 residues: CASSLYRTGAGNTEAFF. The CDR3, as DNA: TGTGCCAGCTCACTTTACCGGACAGGGGCTGGAAACACTGAAGCTTTCTTT.

This clone was detected once. The J gene is TRBJ2-6, the V gene TRBV19, with TRBD1 identical over 9 bases. CDR3 length: 16 amino acids. The germline V gene has CDR1 LNHDA and CDR2 SQIVND (reference sequence). J gave up 0 bases and V 5 bases, and 2 bases lay outside the gene matches. The CDR3: CASSRDRASGANVLTF. The DNA for the CDR3 is TGTGCCAGTAGTCGGGACAGGGCCTCTGGGGCCAACGTCCTGACTTTC. The full variable domain, its missing parts supplied by reference TRBV19 and TRBJ2-6, is DGGITQSPKYLFRKEGQNVTLSCEQNLNHDAMYWYRQDPGQGLRLIYYSQIVNDFQKGDIAEGYSVSREKKESFPLTVTSAQKNPTAFYLCASSRDRASGANVLTFGAGSRLTVL.

The genes are TRBV11-2 and TRBJ2-1, with D maybe TRBD1 (5 bases). This CDR3 region has 16 residues. V was shortened by 4 bases and J by 2 bases, with 15 bases between the two germline ends. Germline CDR1 SGHAT, CDR2 FQNNGV. The CDR3 is CASSSVPDSPYNEQFF. In DNA, the CDR3 is TGTGCCAGCAGCTCAGTACCCGACAGTCCCTACAATGAGCAGTTCTTC.

This clone was counted only a few times. V and J are TRBV4-2 and TRBJ1-2; 9 bases agree with TRBD1. CDR1 and CDR2 (germline): LGHNA, YNFKEQ. The CDR3 is made up of 21 amino acids. V was clipped by 0 bases and J by 0 bases; unmatched bases: 17. The CDR3: CASSQDQRPGQGRGANYGYTF. The DNA for the CDR3 is TGTGCCAGCAGCCAAGATCAACGGCCGGGACAGGGTCGGGGAGCTAACTATGGCTACACCTTC.

The chain uses TRBV6-1 and TRBJ2-3, with 9 bases matching TRBD2. J was trimmed by 6 bases and V by 3 bases; bases with no gene match: 7. This CDR3 is built from 15 residues. Per germline, CDR1 MNHNS and CDR2 SASEGT. CDR3 coding DNA: TGTGCCAGCAGTGATACAGGGGCGGGGGGGGATACGCAGTATTTT. Its protein is CASSDTGAGGDTQYF.

This rearrangement joins TRBV28 to TRBJ1-2; 8 bases fit TRBD1. Trimming removed 8 bases from V and 6 bases from J; junction bases left unmatched: 23. This CDR3 contains 18 residues. CDR1 MDHEN and CDR2 SYDVKM come from the germline V gene. The CDR3 DNA is TGTGCCAGCGAGTTTAGGAGACGCATGGACAGGGAAGTGAATGGCTACACCTTC. It encodes CASEFRRRMDREVNGYTF.